This T cell receptor beta chain comes out of a study of shared clonotypes between healthy human individuals (dated by TCRdb to 2020 to 2022). Study-level background: The cohort included a few men and a couple of women between 18 and 49 years of age. For each donor, CD4 naive and CD4 memory were each run on three plates, CD8 naive on two plates, and CD8 memory on one plate. To estimate repertoire size and how much clonotype sharing occurs between individuals, the study deeply sequenced the blood TCR repertoires of roughly 5 healthy adults. To increase sequencing depth and limit assay-specific biases, TCR repertoire library preparation and sequencing were carried out by different laboratories using diverse techniques. Per donor, leukapheresis produced somewhere between about 0.8 and 9 billion PBMCs.

The full study reports these points: Incomplete sequencing was indicated by rarefaction of sorted-subset datasets, despite the large sequencing depth. Because the study included a small number of donors, the genetic and exposure-history diversity represented was limited. Across a handful of donors, about 5.2% of naive CD4, around 3.5% of naive CD8, 2% to 2.5% of memory CD4, and around 0.4% of memory CD8 clonotypes were shared. Sampling was restricted to blood, and TCR repertoires in tissues likely differ from the TCR repertoires found in blood. Based on pairwise subsampling, the degree of clonotype sharing among donors was expected to be affected by sequencing depth. Higher generation probabilities were observed for clonotypes shared by all four sorted-subset donors than for non-shared clonotypes. Naive subsets generally had larger estimated clonotype richness than memory subsets.

Healthy HIV-negative adults with no recently reported acute infections or vaccinations were included as donors. Every donor was a Caucasian adult living in Nashville, Tennessee, USA. CD4+ T cells were enriched by magnetic negative selection, after which naive cells were positively selected on CD45RA and the negative fraction was taken as the memory subset. Blood was collected by leukapheresis, and PBMCs were isolated by Ficoll-Histopaque density gradient centrifugation and then cryopreserved in liquid nitrogen vapor phase. Analytical flow cytometry was used to check the purity and quantity of every magnetically sorted T cell population. Genomic DNA was isolated from each sorted fraction and quantified by UV absorbance on a Nanodrop 2000c. Using the deep immunoSEQ assay, multiplex PCR amplified TCR CDR3 regions from genomic DNA. For each cell subset, the extracted genomic DNA was distributed evenly across all wells of several immunoSEQ 96-well plates, and each plate served as one replicate. For sorted subsets, roughly 200 ng genomic DNA, equal to 30,000 to 35,000 T cell genomes, was loaded into each replicate PCR. Purified libraries were measured with a Qubit 3.0 fluorometer, size-checked on a Bioanalyzer 2100, and measured again with the KAPA Library Quantification kit. A separate single-read 150-cycle Illumina NextSeq 550 flow cell was used to sequence each immunoSEQ 96-well plate. As for the authors' bioinformatics: Because the immunoSEQ output held only junctional sequences and lacked quality scores, the filtering could not match the filtering applied to full-length reads. Sequences were annotated with PyIR, a Python wrapper for IgBLAST v1.9, and V/J genes and CDR3 were assigned using IMGT germline references. Reads were removed for weak V/J assignments (E-value above 1e-6), missing CDR3, stop codons, out-of-frame junctions, or ambiguous translated residues. V3J clonotypes were defined as sequences sharing an identical inferred V gene, J gene, and CDR3 amino acid sequence. To compute the percentage overlap between repertoires, the number of shared unique clonotypes was divided by the size of the smaller repertoire. RTK rarefaction, the Chao1 estimator, and Recon v2.1 estimates of unobserved clonotypes were used to assess repertoire richness. OLGA was used to compute generation probabilities for all TCRbeta clonotypes that the gDNA method yielded from a few donors. In TCRdb, the immuneACCESS table is reduced to in-frame sequences with V and J assigned. These tables do not hold every clone; where another copy was compared, an unresolved V gene accounts for under half, and the others remain unexplained. From that table come the V and J calls and clone size; the DNA was used to work out D and trimming. The sample contains approximately 1,000,000 clones, 70% to 80% of them found a single time. The top ten constitute about 0.52% of the sample.

The CDR3 holds 14 amino acids from the cysteine to the phenylalanine. Only CDR3 DNA remains: 42 bases, in frame from the first base. Trimming removed 5 bases from V and 9 bases from J; the gene matches leave 12 bases unexplained. According to the germline V gene, CDR1 reads LGHNA and CDR2 reads YNFKEQ. This clone was detected many times. It has no known antigen specificity. Base qualities are missing; no much larger clone stands one base away. The sequence is built from TRBV4-2 and TRBJ2-7; 8 junctional bases match TRBD2. Sequencing was carried out using memory CD4+ T cells from PBMCs. Interpreted using the paper, the cell subset or site label stands for: CD45RA-negative fraction. The source of this sequence is a man younger than 30 in good health. Some clones in this sample may be carry-over from other donors' samples. CDR3 region: CASSYTNREGAQYF. The base sequence is TGTGCCAGCAGCTATACCAACCGGGAGGGCGCGCAGTACTTC.